This T cell receptor beta chain came from a study of shared clonotypes between healthy human individuals. Authors' processing steps: ImmunoSEQ supplied junction-only sequences lacking quality scores, so filtering was different. The assay was immunoSEQ multiplex PCR, and TCRdb's table has in-frame clones only and misses some. The DNA was the basis for D and trimming; V, J and clone size are from that table. The sample includes 980,000 or so clones, approximately 80% seen only once; the top ten take approximately 1.5%. As to this clone: Its target is not known.

The CDR3 consists of 14 residues. Germline V gene data show CDR1 as SNHLY and CDR2 as FYNNEI. With V trimmed by 6 bases and J by 5 bases, 7 bases remained unmatched. Regarding the study as a whole: Naive subsets typically showed greater estimated richness than memory subsets.

The genes are TRBV2 and TRBJ2-3; 8 bases match TRBD2. The source is a young man in good health. Sequencing input: memory CD4+ T cells sorted from blood. Indicated subset: CD45RA-negative fraction. CDR3 in amino acids: CASRKSGGRDTQYF. The CDR3 nucleotides read TGTGCCAGCAGGAAGAGCGGGGGTAGAGATACGCAGTATTTT.